The 13 T cell receptor beta chains below all came from one sample that was sequenced in a study of shared clonotypes between healthy human individuals. The naive CD8 population came from CD45RO-negative cells selected for CCR7, without terminally differentiated effector memory CD45RA+ cells. Produced via immunoSEQ multiplex PCR; TCRdb's table is partial and in-frame only. The profile shows some 2 million clones, approximately 95% of them singletons. Sequenced: naive CD8+ T cells sorted from blood. Receptors originate from a man in his late teens or twenties in good health.

V usage is TRBV2 and J usage is TRBJ1-2; 7 nucleotides match TRBD1. The V gene end was trimmed by 8 bases and the J gene end by 8 bases; junction bases not matched to a gene: 14. The CDR3 spans 14 residues. Per the germline V gene, CDR1 is SNHLY and CDR2 is FYNNEI. Here the CDR3 reads CASFRTGLAPGYTF. CDR3 sequence (DNA): TGTGCCAGCTTCAGGACAGGCCTGGCCCCGGGCTACACCTTC.

The V and J genes are TRBV7-2 and TRBJ1-1; D ambiguous. CDR1 SGHTA and CDR2 FQGNSA come from the germline V gene. The CDR3 length is 14 residues. V lost 7 bases to trimming and J lost 4 bases, with 16 bases between them. Here the CDR3 reads CASTPARPFTEAFF. In DNA form, the CDR3 reads TGTGCCAGCACTCCCGCGAGACCCTTCACTGAAGCTTTCTTT.

The chain recombines TRBV10-3 with TRBJ1-2; a weak D match, TRBD1 (5 bases). CDR3 length: 15 residues. The germline V gene has CDR1 ENHRY and CDR2 SYGVKD. The V and J ends lost 0 bases and 2 bases respectively, with 10 bases between them. The CDR3: CAISESGGDNYGYTF. The CDR3 DNA follows: TGTGCCATCAGTGAGTCAGGAGGGGACAACTATGGCTACACCTTC.

The chain has TRBV30 and TRBJ2-7; D may be TRBD2 (5 bases). The CDR3 totals 14 residues. Germline V gives CDR1 GTSNPN, CDR2 SVGIG (reference sequence). The V end was cut by 0 bases, the J end by 1 base, with 10 bases between. CDR3 sequence reads: CAWSVLGESYEQYF. The DNA of the CDR3 is TGTGCCTGGAGTGTACTAGGAGAGTCCTACGAGCAGTACTTC.

The J gene is TRBJ1-1, the V gene TRBV6-1; D is perhaps TRBD1 (6 bases). V was trimmed by 9 bases and J by 0 bases, leaving 17 bases between them. Germline CDR1 MNHNS, CDR2 SASEGT. The CDR3 has 15 residues. CDR3: CASSITGIMNTEAFF. The CDR3 DNA is TGTGCCAGTAGTATAACAGGGATTATGAACACTGAAGCTTTCTTT.

The chain combines TRBV5-1 with TRBJ1-1, with D tentatively TRBD1 (6 bases). Trimming left V 4 bases short and J 0 bases short, with 7 bases between. The CDR3 is 13 residues long. Germline loops: CDR1 SGHRS, CDR2 YFSETQ. CDR3 in amino acids: CASSHRVNTEAFF. Written as DNA, the CDR3 is TGCGCCAGCAGCCACAGGGTGAACACTGAAGCTTTCTTT.

The chain employs TRBV4-1 and TRBJ2-7; TRBD1 matches at 10 bases. The CDR3 is 15 amino acids. Germline-derived CDR1 and CDR2 are MGHRA and YSYEKL. J gave up 5 bases and V 5 bases, and 9 bases lay outside the gene matches. For the CDR3, the DNA is TGCGCCAGCAGCTACCTGACAGGGGGCAGCCACGAGCAGTACTTC. Translation gives CASSYLTGGSHEQYF.

The chain joins TRBV9 to TRBJ1-1; tentative D call: TRBD1 (5 bases). The CDR3 covers 13 residues. The V gene lost 0 bases and the J gene lost 8 bases, with 11 bases spanning the gap. Germline CDR1 and CDR2: SGDLS and YYNGEE. CDR3 in amino acids: CASSVASGPEAFF. In DNA, the CDR3 is TGTGCCAGCAGCGTAGCTTCGGGGCCAGAAGCTTTCTTT.

The chain employs TRBV11-1 and TRBJ2-3, with D uncertain. The germline gives CDR1 SGHAT, CDR2 FQDESV (reference sequence). The ends were cut back, 4 bases at V and 2 bases at J, with 16 bases in the middle. The CDR3 is 16 amino acids. CDR3 in amino acids: CASSSQDQPDTDTQYF. The CDR3 region has the DNA TGTGCCAGCAGCTCCCAAGACCAACCGGACACAGATACGCAGTATTTT.

The chain links TRBV6-4 to TRBJ1-1, with a weak D call TRBD1 (6 bases). The CDR3 runs to 15 residues. Trimming removed 7 bases at V and 3 bases at J, with 18 bases between. CDR1 is MRHNA, CDR2 SNTAGT, per germline. CDR3 region: CASNTKQGGDTEAFF. The CDR3, as DNA: TGTGCCAGCAATACGAAACAGGGAGGGGACACTGAAGCTTTCTTT.

V is TRBV5-3 and J is TRBJ2-5; D gene ambiguous. TRBV5-3 is sorted into the ORF group, with uncertain function. Trimming took off 4 bases at V and 5 bases at J, with 21 bases between the two ends. The CDR3 covers 16 residues. The CDR3 is CARSPSSHRSRETQYF. The CDR3 region has the DNA TGTGCCAGAAGCCCAAGCAGCCATCGATCCAGGGAGACCCAGTACTTC.

The rearrangement joins TRBV11-2 to TRBJ2-3; D may correspond to TRBD1 or TRBD2 (5 bases each). The length of the CDR3 is 12 residues. Trimming shortened V by 8 bases and J by 11 bases, and 17 bases separated the two germline ends. Germline loops: CDR1 SGHAT, CDR2 FQNNGV. The CDR3 DNA sequence: TGTGCCAGCTTAGGGACCACCGATGGGCAGTATTTT. It encodes CASLGTTDGQYF.

This clone was seen a single time. The chain couples TRBV4-3 to TRBJ1-1; a weak D match, TRBD1 (5 bases). Trimming removed 7 bases at V and 2 bases at J, with 20 bases between. This CDR3 has 16 amino acids. Germline assignment: CDR1 LGHNA and CDR2 YSLEER. This CDR3 is CASTEEEGRVNTEAFF. As DNA, the CDR3 is TGCGCCAGCACCGAAGAGGAGGGCAGGGTTAACACTGAAGCTTTCTTT.